This T cell receptor beta chain was sequenced in a study of Ad26.COV2.S vaccination and SARS-CoV-2 variants. The treatment is: roughly 20 received Ad26.COV2.S at low or high dose, single or two shots; roughly five received placebo; per-sample allocation not given. On day 63 after the first injection, vaccine and placebo recipients gave samples. Boston hosted the donor, who was an adult aged 18-55 years. Concerning this clone: The antigen is undetermined.

General observations from the study: Vaccine and placebo groups showed comparable non-spike TCR breadth. Those who received the vaccine showed greater spike-specific TCR breadth than those given placebo.

The CDR3 loop spans 15 amino acids. The J segment lost 4 bases and the V segment lost 4 bases, leaving 7 bases of the junction unmatched. Per germline, CDR1 SGHNT and CDR2 YYREEE (reference sequence). Libraries were prepared by immunoSEQ multiplex PCR; TCRdb keeps only in-frame clonotypes and omits some of them. The data hold about 400,000 clones, with around 87% observed a single time. The sequences come from peripheral blood, collected in a trial of Ad26.COV2.S vaccine versus placebo. The chain recombines TRBV5-4 with TRBJ2-3, with 9 bases matching TRBD1. This sequence originates from a person aged 18 to 65 who received the Ad26.COV2.S COVID-19 vaccine or a placebo. CDR3 loop: CASSLTGGRADTQYF. In DNA, the CDR3 is TGTGCCAGCAGCCTAACAGGGGGCAGGGCAGATACGCAGTATTTT.